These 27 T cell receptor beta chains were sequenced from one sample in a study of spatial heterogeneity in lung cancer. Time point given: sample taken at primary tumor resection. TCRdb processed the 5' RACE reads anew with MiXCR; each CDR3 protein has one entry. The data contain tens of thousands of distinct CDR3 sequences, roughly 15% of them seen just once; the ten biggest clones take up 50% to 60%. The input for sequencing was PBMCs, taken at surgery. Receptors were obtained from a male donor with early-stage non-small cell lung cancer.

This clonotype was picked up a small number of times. The CDR3: CATSDPSGTGTDTQYF. In nucleotides, the CDR3 is TGTGCCACCAGTGATCCTTCCGGGACAGGCACAGATACGCAGTATTTT. The J gene is TRBJ2-3, the V gene TRBV24-1; 7 nucleotides agree with TRBD1. V lost 3 bases, J lost 1 base, and 6 bases stayed unmatched. There are 16 residues in the CDR3. The germline V gene has CDR1 KGHDR and CDR2 SFDVKD.

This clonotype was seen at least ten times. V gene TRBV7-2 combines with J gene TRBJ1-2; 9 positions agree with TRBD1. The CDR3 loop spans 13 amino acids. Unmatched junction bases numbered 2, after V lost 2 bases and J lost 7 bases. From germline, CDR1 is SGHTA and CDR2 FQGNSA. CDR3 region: CASSLTGGFGYTF. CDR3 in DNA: TGTGCCAGCAGCTTAACAGGGGGCTTTGGCTACACCTTC.

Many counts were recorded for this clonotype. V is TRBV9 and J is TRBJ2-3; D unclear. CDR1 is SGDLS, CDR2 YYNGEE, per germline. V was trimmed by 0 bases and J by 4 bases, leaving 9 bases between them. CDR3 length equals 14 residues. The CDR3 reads CASSVDPWADTQYF. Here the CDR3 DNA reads TGTGCCAGCAGCGTAGACCCCTGGGCAGATACGCAGTATTTT.

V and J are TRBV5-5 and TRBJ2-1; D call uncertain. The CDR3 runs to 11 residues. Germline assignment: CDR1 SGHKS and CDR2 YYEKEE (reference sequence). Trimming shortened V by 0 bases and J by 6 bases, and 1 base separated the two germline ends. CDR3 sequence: CASSLGNEQFF. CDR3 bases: TGTGCCAGCAGCTTGGGCAATGAGCAGTTCTTC.

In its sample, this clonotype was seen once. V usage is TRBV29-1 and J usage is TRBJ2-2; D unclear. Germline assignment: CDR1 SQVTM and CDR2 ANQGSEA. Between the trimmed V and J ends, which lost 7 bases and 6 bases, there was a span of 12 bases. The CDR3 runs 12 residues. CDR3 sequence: CSAQLGPGELFF. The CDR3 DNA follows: TGCAGCGCGCAACTCGGACCCGGGGAGCTGTTTTTT.

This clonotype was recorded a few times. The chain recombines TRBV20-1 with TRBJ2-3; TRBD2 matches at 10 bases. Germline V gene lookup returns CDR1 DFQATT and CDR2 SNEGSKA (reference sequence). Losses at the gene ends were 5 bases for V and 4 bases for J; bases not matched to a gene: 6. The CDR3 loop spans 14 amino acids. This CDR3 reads CSAPSGSGADTQYF. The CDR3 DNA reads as TGCAGTGCTCCTAGCGGGAGCGGCGCAGATACGCAGTATTTT.

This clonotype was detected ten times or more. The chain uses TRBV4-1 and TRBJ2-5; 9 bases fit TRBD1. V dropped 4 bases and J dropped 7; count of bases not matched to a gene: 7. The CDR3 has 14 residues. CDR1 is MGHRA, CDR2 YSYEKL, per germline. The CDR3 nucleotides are TGCGCCAGCAGCCGACTGGGACAGGGAGGGACCCAGTACTTC. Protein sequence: CASSRLGQGGTQYF.

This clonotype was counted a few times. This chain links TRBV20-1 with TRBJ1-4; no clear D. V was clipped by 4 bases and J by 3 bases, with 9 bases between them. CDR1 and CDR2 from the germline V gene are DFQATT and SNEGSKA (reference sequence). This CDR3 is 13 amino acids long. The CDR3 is CSANQPANEKLFF. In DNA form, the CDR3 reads TGCAGTGCTAATCAGCCGGCTAATGAAAAACTGTTTTTT.

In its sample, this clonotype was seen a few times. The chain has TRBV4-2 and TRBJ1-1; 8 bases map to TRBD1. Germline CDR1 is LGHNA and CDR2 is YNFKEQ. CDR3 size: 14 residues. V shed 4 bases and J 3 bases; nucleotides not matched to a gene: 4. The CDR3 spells CASSLTGDDTEAFF. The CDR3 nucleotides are TGTGCCAGCAGCCTGACAGGGGATGACACTGAAGCTTTCTTT.

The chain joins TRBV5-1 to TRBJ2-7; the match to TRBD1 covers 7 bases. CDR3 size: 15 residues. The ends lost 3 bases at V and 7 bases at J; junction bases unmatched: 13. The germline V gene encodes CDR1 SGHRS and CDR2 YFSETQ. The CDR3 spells CASSWSPGGLSEQYF. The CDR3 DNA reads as TGCGCCAGCAGCTGGAGCCCAGGGGGTCTAAGTGAGCAGTACTTC.

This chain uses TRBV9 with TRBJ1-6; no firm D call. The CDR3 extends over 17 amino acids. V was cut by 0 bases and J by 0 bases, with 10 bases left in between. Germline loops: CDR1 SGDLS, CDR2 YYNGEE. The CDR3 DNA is TGTGCCAGCAGCGTAGGTCCGCGAACCTCCTATAATTCACCCCTCCACTTT. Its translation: CASSVGPRTSYNSPLHF.

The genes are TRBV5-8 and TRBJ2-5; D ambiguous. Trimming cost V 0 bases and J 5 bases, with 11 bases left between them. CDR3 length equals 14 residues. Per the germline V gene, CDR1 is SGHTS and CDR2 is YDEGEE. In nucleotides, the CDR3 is TGTGCCAGCAGCTTGGAGGCCCGGTCGGAGACCCAGTACTTC. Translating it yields CASSLEARSETQYF.

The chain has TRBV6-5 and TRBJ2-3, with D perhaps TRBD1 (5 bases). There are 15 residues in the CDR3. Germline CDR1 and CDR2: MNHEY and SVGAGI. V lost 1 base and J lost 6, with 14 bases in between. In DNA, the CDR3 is TGTGCCAGCAGTTACTTTGGCAGGGCCCAGGATACGCAGTATTTT. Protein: CASSYFGRAQDTQYF.

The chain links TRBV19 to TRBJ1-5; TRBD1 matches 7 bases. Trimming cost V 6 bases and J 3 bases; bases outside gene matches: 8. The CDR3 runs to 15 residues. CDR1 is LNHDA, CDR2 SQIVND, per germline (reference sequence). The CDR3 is CASSRNRGDNQPQHF. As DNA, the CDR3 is TGTGCCAGTAGCAGGAACAGGGGTGACAATCAGCCCCAGCATTTT.

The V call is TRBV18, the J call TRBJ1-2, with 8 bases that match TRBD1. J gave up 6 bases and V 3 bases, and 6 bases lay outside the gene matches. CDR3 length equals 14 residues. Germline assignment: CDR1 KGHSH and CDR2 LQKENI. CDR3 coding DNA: TGTGCCAGCTCACCGGCCGACAGGGGAAATGGCTACACCTTC. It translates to CASSPADRGNGYTF.

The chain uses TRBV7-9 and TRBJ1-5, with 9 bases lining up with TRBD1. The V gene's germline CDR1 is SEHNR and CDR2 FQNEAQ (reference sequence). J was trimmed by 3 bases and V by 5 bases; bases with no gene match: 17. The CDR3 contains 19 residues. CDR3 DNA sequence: TGTGCCAGCAGCCGTTCTCGCACAGGGGGCTTAAATAACAATCAGCCCCAGCATTTT. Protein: CASSRSRTGGLNNNQPQHF.

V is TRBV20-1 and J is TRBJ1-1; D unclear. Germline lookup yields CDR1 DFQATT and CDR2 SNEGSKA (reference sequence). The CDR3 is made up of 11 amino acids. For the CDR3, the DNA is TGCAGATACGGACGGAACACTGAAGCTTTCTTT. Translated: CRYGRNTEAFF.

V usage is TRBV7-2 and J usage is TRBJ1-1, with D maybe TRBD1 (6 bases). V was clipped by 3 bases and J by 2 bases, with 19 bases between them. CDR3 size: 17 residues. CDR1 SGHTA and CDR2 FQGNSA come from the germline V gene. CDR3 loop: CASSLGASFQINTEAFF. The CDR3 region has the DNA TGTGCCAGCAGCTTGGGGGCATCTTTCCAGATAAACACTGAAGCTTTCTTT.

CDR3 residues: CASSSHRNSPLHF. In DNA, the CDR3 is TGTGCCAGCAGCTCCCACAGGAATTCACCCCTCCACTTT. The V call is TRBV11-2, the J call TRBJ1-6; D possibly corresponds to TRBD1 (5 bases). V was shortened by 4 bases and J by 7 bases, with 8 bases between the two germline ends. CDR3 length: 13 residues. The germline V gene has CDR1 SGHAT and CDR2 FQNNGV.

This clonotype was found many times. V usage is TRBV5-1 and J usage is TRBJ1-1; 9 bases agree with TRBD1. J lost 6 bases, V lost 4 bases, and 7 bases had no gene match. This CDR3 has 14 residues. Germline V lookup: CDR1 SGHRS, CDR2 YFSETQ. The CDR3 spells CASSAGQGLAEAFF. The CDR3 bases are TGCGCCAGCAGCGCGGGACAGGGATTAGCTGAAGCTTTCTTT. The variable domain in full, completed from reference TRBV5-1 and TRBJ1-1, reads KAGVTQTPRYLIKTRGQQVTLSCSPISGHRSVSWYQQTPGQGLQFLFEYFSETQRNKGNFPGRFSGRQFSNSRSEMNVSTLELGDSALYLCASSAGQGLAEAFFGQGTRLTVV.

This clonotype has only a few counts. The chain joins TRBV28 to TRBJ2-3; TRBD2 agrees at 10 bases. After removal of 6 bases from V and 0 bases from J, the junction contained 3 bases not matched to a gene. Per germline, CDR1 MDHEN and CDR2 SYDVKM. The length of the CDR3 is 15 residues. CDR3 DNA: TGTGCCAGCAGAAATAGCGGGAGGAGCACAGATACGCAGTATTTT. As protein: CASRNSGRSTDTQYF.

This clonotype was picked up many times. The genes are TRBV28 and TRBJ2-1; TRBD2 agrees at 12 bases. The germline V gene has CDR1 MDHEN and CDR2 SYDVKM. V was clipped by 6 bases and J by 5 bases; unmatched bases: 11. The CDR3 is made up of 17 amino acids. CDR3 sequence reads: CASSKTSGRTSHNEQFF. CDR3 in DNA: TGTGCCAGCAGCAAGACTAGCGGGAGAACTTCTCACAATGAGCAGTTCTTC.

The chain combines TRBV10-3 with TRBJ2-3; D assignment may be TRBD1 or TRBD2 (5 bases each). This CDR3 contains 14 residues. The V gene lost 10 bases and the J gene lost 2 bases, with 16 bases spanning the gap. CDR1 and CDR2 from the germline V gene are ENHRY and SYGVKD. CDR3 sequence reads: CATARDGDTDTQYF. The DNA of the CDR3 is TGTGCCACTGCCAGGGACGGGGACACAGATACGCAGTATTTT.

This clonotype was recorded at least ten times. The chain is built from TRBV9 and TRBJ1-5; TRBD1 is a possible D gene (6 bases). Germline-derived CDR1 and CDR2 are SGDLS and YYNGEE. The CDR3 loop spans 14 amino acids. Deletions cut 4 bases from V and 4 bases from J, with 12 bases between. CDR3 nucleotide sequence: TGTGCCAGCAGCTATAGTACAGGGAATCAGCCCCAGCATTTT. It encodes CASSYSTGNQPQHF.

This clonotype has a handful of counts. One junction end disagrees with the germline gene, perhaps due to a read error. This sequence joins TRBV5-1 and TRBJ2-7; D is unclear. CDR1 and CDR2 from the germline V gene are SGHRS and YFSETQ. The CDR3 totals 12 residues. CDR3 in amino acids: CASSPVSHEQYF. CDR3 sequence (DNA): TGCGCCAGCAGCCCAGTCTCCCACGAGCAGTACTTC.

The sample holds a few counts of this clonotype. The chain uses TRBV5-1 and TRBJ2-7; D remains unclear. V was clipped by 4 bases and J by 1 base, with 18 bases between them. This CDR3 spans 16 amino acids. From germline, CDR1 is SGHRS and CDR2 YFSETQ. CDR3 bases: TGCGCCAGCAGCGCTAAACTGACGGGCGTATCCTACGAGCAGTACTTC. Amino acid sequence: CASSAKLTGVSYEQYF.

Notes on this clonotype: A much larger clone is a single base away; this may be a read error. This CDR3 reads CANSPALGHLIMNTEAFF. Written as DNA, the CDR3 is TGTGCCAACAGCCCGGCTCTGGGTCACCTTATCATGAACACTGAAGCTTTCTTT. The chain combines TRBV3-1 with TRBJ1-1; D is ambiguous. Looked up from germline, CDR1 is LGHDT and CDR2 is YNNKEL (reference sequence). The CDR3 sequence is 18 residues long.